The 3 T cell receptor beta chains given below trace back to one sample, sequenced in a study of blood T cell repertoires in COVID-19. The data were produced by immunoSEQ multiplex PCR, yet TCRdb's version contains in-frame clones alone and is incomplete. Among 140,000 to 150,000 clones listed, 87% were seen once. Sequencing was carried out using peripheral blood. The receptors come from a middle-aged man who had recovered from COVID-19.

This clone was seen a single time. CDR3 protein: CASSVSDRGLGYQETQYF. Written as DNA, the CDR3 is TGTGCCAGCAGCGTGTCGGACAGGGGGCTAGGGTACCAAGAGACCCAGTACTTC. The chain uses TRBV9 and TRBJ2-5; 11 bases are a match to TRBD1. The CDR3 consists of 18 residues. V was pared by 2 bases and J by 0 bases, with 9 bases of the junction left unmatched. Per the germline V gene, CDR1 is SGDLS and CDR2 is YYNGEE.

This chain's CDR3 is CASSRSRDRGSGNTIYF. The CDR3 nucleotides are TGCGCCAGCAGCCGATCCCGGGACAGAGGCTCTGGAAACACCATATATTTT. V usage is TRBV4-1 and J usage is TRBJ1-3, with 7 positions matching TRBD1. V shed 4 bases, J shed 0 bases, and the junction held 9 bases outside the gene matches. The CDR3 extends over 17 amino acids. Germline values: CDR1 MGHRA, CDR2 YSYEKL.

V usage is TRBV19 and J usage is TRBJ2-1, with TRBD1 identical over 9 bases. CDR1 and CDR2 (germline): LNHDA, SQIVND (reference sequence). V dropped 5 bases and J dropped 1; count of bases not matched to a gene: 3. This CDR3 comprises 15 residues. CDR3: CASSPGTGSYNEQFF. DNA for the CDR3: TGTGCCAGTAGTCCCGGGACAGGGTCCTACAATGAGCAGTTCTTC.